This TCR beta chain was identified during a study of blood T cell repertoires in COVID-19. Study at large: The United States, Italy and Spain provided the acute and convalescent COVID-19 samples. Sample material is recorded as cDNA or gDNA derived from T cells, B-cell-depleted T cells, or PBMCs.

CDR1 SGHVS and CDR2 FQNEAQ come from the germline V gene. The CDR3 covers 13 residues. V lost 5 bases and J lost 3, with 10 bases in between. Per the authors' pipeline: Reference gene primer amplification gave estimated nucleated cell counts. TCRdb keeps only in-frame clones here, not all; method: immunoSEQ multiplex PCR. The D gene and trimming were derived from the DNA, and the V and J assignments and clone size from that table. The top ten clones hold roughly 2.2% of a sample with a few hundred thousand clones, about 89% of them seen once. This chain joins TRBV7-8 and TRBJ1-1; D is unclear. The sequence derives from a man in his fifties with acute or convalescent COVID-19. The sample taken for sequencing was peripheral blood. The CDR3 region has the DNA TGTGCCAGCAGCCGTAATCGGGACACTGAAGCTTTCTTT. Protein sequence: CASSRNRDTEAFF. Complete variable domain (other parts from reference TRBV7-8 and TRBJ1-1): GAGVSQSPRYKVAKRGQDVALRCDPISGHVSLFWYQQALGQGPEFLTYFQNEAQLDKSGLPSDRFFAERPEGSVSTLKIQRTQQEDSAVYLCASSRNRDTEAFFGQGTRLTVV.